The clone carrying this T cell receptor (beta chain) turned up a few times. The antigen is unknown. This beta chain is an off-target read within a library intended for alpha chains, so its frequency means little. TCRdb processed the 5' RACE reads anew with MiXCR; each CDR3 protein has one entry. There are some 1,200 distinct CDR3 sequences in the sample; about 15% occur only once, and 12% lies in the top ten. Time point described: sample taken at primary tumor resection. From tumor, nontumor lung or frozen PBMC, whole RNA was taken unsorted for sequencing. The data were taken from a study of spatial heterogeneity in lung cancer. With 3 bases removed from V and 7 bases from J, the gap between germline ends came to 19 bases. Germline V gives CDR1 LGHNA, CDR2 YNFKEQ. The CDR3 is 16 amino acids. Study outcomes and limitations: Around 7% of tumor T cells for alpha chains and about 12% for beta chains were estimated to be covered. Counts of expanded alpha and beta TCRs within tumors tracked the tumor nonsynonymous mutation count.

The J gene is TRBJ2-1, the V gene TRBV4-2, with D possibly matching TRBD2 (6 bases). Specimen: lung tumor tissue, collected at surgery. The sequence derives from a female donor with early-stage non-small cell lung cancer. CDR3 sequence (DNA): TGTGCCAGCAGCCATTTAGCGGTCACAGCCCCGAATGAGCAGTTCTTC. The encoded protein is CASSHLAVTAPNEQFF.